The TCR beta chain described here comes from a study of shared clonotypes between healthy human individuals (dated by TCRdb to 2018 to 2021). Context from the whole study: Three men and a couple of women, aged 18 to 49 years, made up the cohort. Different laboratories and diverse techniques were used to prepare libraries and sequence TCR repertoires, to increase sequencing depth and limit assay-specific biases. Each donor's leukapheresis produced roughly between roughly 0.85 and 9.5 billion PBMCs. Per donor, three plates each were used for CD4 naive and CD4 memory, two for CD8 naive, and one for CD8 memory. To estimate repertoire size and how much clonotype sharing occurs between individuals, the study deeply sequenced the blood TCR repertoires of five healthy adults.

Healthy HIV-negative adults with no recently reported acute infections or vaccinations were included as donors. All donors were Caucasian adults living in Nashville, Tennessee, USA. CD4+ T cells were enriched through magnetic negative selection, after which naive cells were positively selected on CD45RA and the remaining negative fraction served as the memory subset. After blood collection by leukapheresis, PBMCs were isolated using Ficoll-Histopaque density gradient centrifugation and then cryopreserved in the vapor phase of liquid nitrogen. Analytical flow cytometry was used to check the purity and quantity of each magnetically sorted T cell population. From each sorted fraction, genomic DNA was isolated and quantified by UV absorbance on a Nanodrop 2000c. Spanning cysteine to phenylalanine, the CDR3 consists of 14 amino acids. The sequence is cut down to CDR3 DNA, 42 bases in frame from base 1. V is cut back by 4 bases and J by 6 bases, with 5 bases in the junction unmatched. From the germline V gene, CDR1 is SGHRS and CDR2 is YFSETQ.

For this clone: No cognate antigen has been identified for it. No clone much larger than this one lies a single base away; base qualities are absent.

Using the deep immunoSEQ assay, multiplex PCR amplified TCR CDR3 regions from genomic DNA. Extracted genomic DNA from each cell subset was distributed evenly across all wells of several immunoSEQ 96-well plates, and each plate was treated as a replicate. For sorted subsets, 200 to 250 ng of genomic DNA, equivalent to around 29,000 T cell genomes, went into each replicate PCR. The purified libraries were quantified using a Qubit 3.0 fluorometer, sized with a Bioanalyzer 2100, and then quantified again using the KAPA Library Quantification kit. Each immunoSEQ 96-well plate was sequenced on its own single-read 150-cycle Illumina NextSeq 550 flow cell. Processing in the source paper ran as follows. Because the immunoSEQ output held only junctional sequences and lacked quality scores, the filtering could not match the filtering applied to full-length reads. To assign V/J genes and CDR3, sequences were annotated using PyIR, a Python wrapper for IgBLAST v1.9, with IMGT germline references. Reads were removed for weak V/J assignments (E-value above 1e-6), missing CDR3, stop codons, out-of-frame junctions, or ambiguous translated residues. V3J clonotypes were defined by identical inferred V gene, J gene, and CDR3 amino acid sequence. To compute the percentage overlap between repertoires, the number of shared unique clonotypes was divided by the size of the smaller repertoire. Richness of each repertoire was evaluated using RTK rarefaction, the Chao1 estimator, and Recon v2.1 estimates of unobserved clonotypes. For all TCRbeta clonotypes obtained by the gDNA method from a handful of donors, generation probabilities were computed with OLGA. Entries here come from immuneACCESS through TCRdb and include only in-frame sequences with V and J called. Some clones fail to appear in such tables; in the studies checked, an unresolved V gene covers under half of the shortfall, and the cause of the remainder is unknown. The V and J calls and clone size were taken over from that table, and D and trimming were inferred from the DNA. The sample table shows about 2.3 million clones, and just under 95% are seen once. Jointly, the top ten make up about 0.36% of the sample.

Study-wide conclusions, independent of this receptor: Pairwise subsampling indicated that sequencing depth was expected to affect the degree of clonotype sharing among donors. Across a handful of donors, approximately 5% of naive CD4, 3% to 3.5% of naive CD8, 2.3% of memory CD4, and over 0.35% of memory CD8 clonotypes were shared. Incomplete sequencing was indicated by rarefaction of sorted-subset datasets, despite the large sequencing depth. The genetic and exposure-history diversity represented was limited by the small number of donors. Compared with non-shared clonotypes, clonotypes shared by all four sorted-subset donors had higher generation probabilities. Larger estimated clonotype richness was generally found for naive subsets than for memory subsets. Sampling was restricted to blood, and TCR repertoires in tissue are likely to differ from TCR repertoires in blood.

Sequencing was carried out using naive CD4+ T cells from PBMCs. This sample's cell subset or site label indicates: CD45RA+ positively selected. This sequence was found in a young man in good health. Some clones in this sample may be carry-over from other donors' samples. The chain uses TRBV5-1 and TRBJ2-3; 10 junctional bases match TRBD1. The DNA sequence is TGCGCCAGCAGCCAACTGGACAGGGGGGATACGCAGTATTTT. This encodes CASSQLDRGDTQYF.